This TCR beta chain originates from a study of blood T cell repertoires in COVID-19. Per the original data handling: Amplification from reference gene primers served as the basis for estimated nucleated cell counts. The repertoire was sequenced with immunoSEQ multiplex PCR; TCRdb's copy has only in-frame clones and lacks some. V and J calls and clone size follow that table, whereas D and trimming were derived from the DNA. Found here are about 200,000 clones, approximately 84% of them singletons; the top ten hold 15%. Two negative PCRs, clearance, or symptom resolution had been documented for recovered Cohort 3 donors. This CDR3 contains 16 residues. The V and J ends lost 2 bases and 8 bases, in that order; junction bases with no gene match: 14. From germline, CDR1 is SGHTA and CDR2 FQGNSA.

This clonotype was obtained from a man in his forties who had recovered from COVID-19. V gene TRBV7-2 combines with J gene TRBJ1-2; 7 bases align to TRBD1. The sample consisted of PBMCs or T cells enriched from blood (not recorded which). The CDR3 spells CASSLIGGSSSQGYTF. The DNA of the CDR3 is TGTGCCAGCAGCTTAATAGGGGGCTCGTCTAGTCAAGGCTACACCTTC.